The sequence of this T cell receptor beta chain was determined in a study of T cells after yellow fever vaccination (dated 2019 in TCRdb). Some background on the complete study: The SMART-Seq v4 Ultra Low Input RNA kit was used to prepare libraries from fractions with low cell numbers. To follow T-cell clones before and after both primary and booster YFV17D yellow fever vaccination, bulk TCR alpha and beta repertoires underwent longitudinal sequencing. Two healthy male donors, one aged 18 to 30 and one aged 30 to 39 years, were included in the cohort. Bulk PBMC replicates and cell subsets were isolated from blood drawn at multiple timepoints before and after both primary and secondary immunization.

Sample treatment or condition, as interpreted from the label and publication: live attenuated yellow fever vaccine strain. PBMCs were isolated from peripheral blood using a standard Ficoll-Paque protocol. Dynabeads CD4 and CD8 positive selection kits were used to isolate CD4 and CD8 T-cell fractions. TriZol was used to extract RNA from bulk PBMCs, CD4 and CD8 fractions, and dextramer-positive and dextramer-negative fractions. Synthesis of TCR cDNA relied on 5'RACE template switching, a step that introduced a universal primer site along with unique molecular identifiers. Priming for cDNA synthesis came from both the TCR alpha and TCR beta constant segments. Two PCR steps were used to amplify libraries, with sample barcodes and sequencing adapters being added in the second step. Sequencing of libraries was done on Illumina HiSeq 2500 (2x100 bp) or NovaSeq (2x150 bp). The authors' pipeline ran thus. MIGEC handled demultiplexing of reads and collapsing into UMI consensus sequences, while MiXCR performed V(D)J alignment. Using edgeR on replicate PBMC samples, clonotypes were called vaccine-responding if FDR was below 0.01 and the log2 fold change was above 5 up to day 15. Each bulk clonotype received a CD4 or CD8 identity based on whether the sequenced CD4 or CD8 repertoire contained that clonotype at higher abundance. TCRdb applied fastp at Q25 and MiXCR to the public reads, then kept only in-frame beta chains. Each CDR3 protein appears once, grouped with its most common genes and DNA. The V and J calls come from TCRdb's annotation, not from the publication. Here the sample has 100,000 to 150,000 distinct CDR3 sequences; about 7% occur a single time. Around 2.5% of the sample is in the top ten clones.

Spanning cysteine to phenylalanine, the CDR3 consists of 15 amino acids. The retained sequence is limited to the CDR3, 45 bases, with the frame set at the first base. CDR1 SGHAT and CDR2 FQNNGV were looked up in the germline V gene. Clipping removes 4 bases from V and 1 base from J, with 5 as the unmatched junction base count. Ten or more counts support this clonotype. Its recognized antigen is unknown. No base quality information exists; no much larger clone differs at one position. General conclusions and limits of the study: The secondary T-cell response was found to be weaker but faster than the primary response, with a peak reached on day 5 rather than on day 15. FACS-sorted repertoires could contain abundant contaminating clonotypes from the bulk population, so computational filtering was required. Because only two donors were included in the study, the extent to which the findings can be generalized is limited. A small share of clonotypes occurred in both CD4 and CD8 compartments, likely arising from convergent recombination. Most clones expanded after primary vaccination (about 96% of CD4 and 80% to 90% of CD8) were re-detected after the booster, suggesting that broad memory maintenance occurred.

Source: CD4+ T cells sorted from PBMCs, taken 9 to 11 days after the first yellow fever vaccination. This TCR came from a man aged 18 to 30 who received the YFV17D yellow fever vaccine. The chain is made from TRBV11-2 and TRBJ1-1, and TRBD1 matches 8 of the central bases. The CDR3 protein: CASSSRQGPNTEAFF. DNA sequence: TGTGCCAGCAGCTCACGACAGGGGCCGAACACTGAAGCTTTCTTT. With the rest looked up from the reference TRBV11-2 and TRBJ1-1 genes rather than sequenced, the full variable domain is EAGVAQSPRYKIIEKRQSVAFWCNPISGHATLYWYQQILGQGPKLLIQFQNNGVVDDSQLPKDRFSAERLKGVDSTLKIQPAKLEDSAVYLCASSSRQGPNTEAFFGQGTRLTVV.